The 21 T cell receptor beta chains listed next were all sequenced from one sample in a study of T cell responses to AZD1222 COVID-19 vaccine. This table comes from immunoSEQ multiplex PCR, and its TCRdb copy is limited to in-frame clones, with some not included. The repertoire has about 39,000 clones, about nine tenths of them found once; the top ten carry over 35%. The source material was peripheral blood, sampled 28 days after the second AZD1222 dose. These receptors all come from an adult who received the AZD1222 COVID-19 vaccine.

CDR3 sequence: CASSLSPISARVDRGAFF. Written as DNA, the CDR3 is TGTGCCAGCTCCCTAAGCCCCATTTCCGCTAGGGTGGACCGAGGAGCTTTCTTT. The chain joins TRBV18 to TRBJ1-1; no reliable D call. CDR1 KGHSH and CDR2 LQKENI come from the germline V gene. The V end lost 6 bases, the J end lost 10 bases, and 33 bases lay between the germline ends. CDR3 length: 18 amino acids.

This rearrangement joins TRBV14 to TRBJ1-1; D not resolved. This CDR3 spans 13 amino acids. Trimming took 2 bases from V and 1 from J, leaving 5 bases between them. CDR1 is SGHDN, CDR2 FVKESK, per germline. CDR3 nucleotides: TGTGCCAGCAGCCAACAACAGAACACTGAAGCTTTCTTT. Protein: CASSQQQNTEAFF.

This clone was seen once. The J gene is TRBJ2-7, the V gene TRBV6-5; 11 bases are shared with TRBD2. Germline CDR1 MNHEY, CDR2 SVGAGI. CDR3 length equals 15 residues. V was clipped by 5 bases and J by 2 bases; unmatched bases: 5. CDR3 coding DNA: TGTGCCAGCAGTACCCTAGCGGGGGGCCCCTACGAGCAGTACTTC. It yields the protein CASSTLAGGPYEQYF.

The chain couples TRBV4-2 to TRBJ2-1, with TRBD2 matching 11 bases. The CDR3 contains 17 residues. V gave up 4 bases and J gave up 6 bases; unmatched junction bases: 11. In germline, CDR1 is LGHNA, CDR2 YNFKEQ. The CDR3 sequence is CASSRVQTSGAGNEQFF. CDR3 coding DNA: TGTGCCAGCAGCCGGGTTCAGACTAGCGGGGCGGGCAATGAGCAGTTCTTC.

The CDR3: CAIKEREYQETQYF. CDR3 bases: TGTGCCATCAAAGAGAGGGAGTACCAAGAGACCCAGTACTTC. V gene TRBV10-3 combines with J gene TRBJ2-5; the D gene is possibly TRBD2 (5 bases). The CDR3 length is 14 residues. V lost 7 bases and J 0 bases, leaving 12 bases between the germline ends. Germline-derived CDR1 and CDR2 are ENHRY and SYGVKD.

This rearrangement joins TRBV5-5 to TRBJ1-5; 10 bases align to TRBD1. The CDR3 spans 16 residues. V lost 4 bases, J lost 2 bases, and 6 bases stayed unmatched. Germline values: CDR1 SGHKS, CDR2 YYEKEE (reference sequence). The CDR3 sequence: CASSPGTGVGNQPQHF. Written as DNA, the CDR3 is TGTGCCAGCAGCCCCGGGACAGGGGTCGGCAATCAGCCCCAGCATTTT.

The V call is TRBV19, the J call TRBJ1-4; D is possibly TRBD1 (5 bases). The V end was cut by 7 bases, the J end by 4 bases, with 13 bases between. The CDR3 has 14 amino acids. Germline CDR1 LNHDA, CDR2 SQIVND (reference sequence). CDR3 region: CASTFDRRNEKLFF. DNA for the CDR3: TGTGCCAGTACCTTTGACAGACGTAATGAAAAACTGTTTTTT.

V and J are TRBV25-1 and TRBJ2-1; 8 bases map to TRBD2. The CDR3 runs 16 residues. V lost 3 bases and J lost 0; bases outside the gene matches: 4. Germline V gene data show CDR1 as MGHDK and CDR2 as SYGVNS. CDR3 in DNA: TGTGCCAGCAGTGATTCGGCGGGGGGCTCCTACAATGAGCAGTTCTTC. Its translation: CASSDSAGGSYNEQFF.

This clone was found once. The chain is built from TRBV5-6 and TRBJ2-2, with 11 bases identical to TRBD1. Germline V gene sequence: CDR1 SGHDT, CDR2 YYEEEE. V lost 0 bases, J lost 6 bases, and 4 bases stayed unmatched. The CDR3 covers 16 residues. The CDR3: CASSLVGQGVAGELFF. The DNA of the CDR3 is TGTGCCAGCAGCTTGGTGGGACAGGGGGTAGCCGGGGAGCTGTTTTTT.

The CDR3 spells CASRPGLAGGGSSYNEQFF. DNA of the CDR3: TGTGCCAGCAGACCGGGACTAGCGGGGGGCGGGAGCTCCTACAATGAGCAGTTCTTC. The chain employs TRBV7-9 and TRBJ2-1; 15 nucleotides agree with TRBD2. The CDR3 loop spans 19 amino acids. The V gene end was trimmed by 6 bases and the J gene end by 0 bases; junction bases not matched to a gene: 9. The germline V gene has CDR1 SEHNR and CDR2 FQNEAQ (reference sequence).

The CDR3, as DNA: TGTGCCAGCAGTGATCACGGGACTAGCGGATCGTATACGCAGTATTTT. It is translated as CASSDHGTSGSYTQYF. The chain is built from TRBV6-4 and TRBJ2-3, with 11 bases aligning to TRBD2. The CDR3 is 16 residues long. The germline V gene encodes CDR1 MRHNA and CDR2 SNTAGT. After removal of 3 bases from V and 7 bases from J, the junction contained 9 bases not matched to a gene.

The rearrangement uses TRBV4-2 and TRBJ1-1; TRBD1 might be the D (5 bases). Trimming left V 3 bases short and J 12 bases short, with 23 bases between. Germline lookup yields CDR1 LGHNA and CDR2 YNFKEQ. CDR3 length: 15 residues. CDR3 sequence (DNA): TGTGCCAGCAGCCAGGTGGGGCAGTGGGGCGTGATAACTTTCTTT. Translating gives CASSQVGQWGVITFF.

This chain links TRBV18 with TRBJ2-3; tentatively, D is TRBD1 (5 bases). Trimming left V 2 bases short and J 3 bases short, with 12 bases between. CDR1 KGHSH and CDR2 LQKENI come from the germline V gene. This CDR3 has 15 residues. CDR3 in DNA: TGTGCCAGCTCACCAAGGATTCAGGGAACAGATACGCAGTATTTT. Translating gives CASSPRIQGTDTQYF. The complete variable domain, with remaining parts taken from reference TRBV18 and TRBJ2-3, reads NAGVMQNPRHLVRRRGQEARLRCSPMKGHSHVYWYRQLPEEGLKFMVYLQKENIIDESGMPKERFSAEFPKEGPSILRIQQVVRGDSAAYFCASSPRIQGTDTQYFGPGTRLTVL.

This clone was counted a few times. The rearrangement uses TRBV7-2 and TRBJ2-5, with 9 bases identical to TRBD2. This CDR3 has 15 residues. The V gene end was trimmed by 5 bases and the J gene end by 0 bases; junction bases not matched to a gene: 4. CDR1 is SGHTA, CDR2 FQGNSA, per germline. Written as DNA, the CDR3 is TGTGCCAGCAGCGGCATAGCGGGGGACCAAGAGACCCAGTACTTC. Translated: CASSGIAGDQETQYF.

The rearrangement joins TRBV15 to TRBJ1-4; D might be TRBD1 (5 bases). The CDR3 covers 14 residues. The V and J ends lost 8 bases and 4 bases respectively, with 14 bases between them. The germline gives CDR1 LNHNV, CDR2 YYDKDF (reference sequence). The CDR3 is CATHFGGVNEKLFF. The CDR3 DNA follows: TGTGCCACCCATTTCGGGGGGGTTAATGAAAAACTGTTTTTT.

The chain recombines TRBV27 with TRBJ2-3, with unresolved D. This CDR3 has 14 residues. The V gene's germline CDR1 is MNHEY and CDR2 SMNVEV (reference sequence). V was cut by 6 bases and J by 3 bases, with 13 bases left in between. CDR3 bases: TGTGCCAGCAGGCTCCCGGGCACAACAGATACGCAGTATTTT. Translating gives CASRLPGTTDTQYF.

V gene TRBV6-6 combines with J gene TRBJ1-5, with TRBD1 identical over 10 bases. The V and J ends lost 8 bases and 4 bases, in that order; junction bases with no gene match: 2. The germline V gene encodes CDR1 MNHNY and CDR2 SVGAGI (reference sequence). The CDR3 is made up of 13 amino acids. CDR3 nucleotides: TGTGCCAGCGGACAGGGGGTGAATCAGCCCCAGCATTTT. Its translation: CASGQGVNQPQHF.

V and J are TRBV4-3 and TRBJ1-1, with 8 bases lining up with TRBD1. Germline assignment: CDR1 LGHNA and CDR2 YSLEER. CDR3 length: 13 amino acids. V lost 2 bases to trimming and J lost 10 bases; unmatched junction nucleotides: 6. The CDR3 is CASSQKRGTGAFF. DNA of the CDR3: TGCGCCAGCAGCCAAAAGAGAGGGACAGGAGCTTTCTTT.

V and J are TRBV30 and TRBJ2-1; D is ambiguous. Germline V CDR1 and CDR2: GTSNPN, SVGIG (reference sequence). CDR3 length: 12 residues. Trimming removed 0 bases from V and 4 bases from J, with 4 bases in between. Here the CDR3 reads CAWSVQYNEQFF. The CDR3 DNA is TGTGCCTGGAGTGTACAATACAATGAGCAGTTCTTC.

This sequence joins TRBV7-2 and TRBJ1-2, with D uncertain. This CDR3 region has 13 residues. Per germline, CDR1 SGHTA and CDR2 FQGNSA. The V gene lost 1 base and the J gene lost 6 bases, with 9 bases spanning the gap. In nucleotides, the CDR3 is TGTGCCAGCAGCTTAGGGGGTCTGCATGGCTACACCTTC. Protein sequence: CASSLGGLHGYTF.

The chain has TRBV6-6 and TRBJ2-1; D call uncertain. Germline V gene sequence: CDR1 MNHNY, CDR2 SVGAGI (reference sequence). The CDR3 has 12 amino acids. V was pared by 5 bases and J by 7 bases, with 9 bases between. The CDR3 spells CASSQPRNEQFF. The CDR3 DNA sequence: TGTGCCAGCAGTCAGCCTAGAAATGAGCAGTTCTTC.